These 15 T cell receptor beta chains were sequenced from one sample in a study of T cells in Graves' hyperthyroidism and ophthalmopathy. Amplification targeted TCR beta CDR3 regions from RNA transcripts. Primed by the HTBI set, a first-round RT-PCR was run on the TCR CDR3. MiXCR, run by TCRdb on the multiplex PCR reads, gives a single entry per CDR3 protein. Seen here are under 350,000 distinct CDR3 sequences, roughly 13% observed once, and the top ten hold roughly 33%. The sample comprised blood. These receptors originate from a woman in her thirties or forties with Graves' ophthalmopathy.

This clonotype was recorded a few times. The chain uses TRBV9 and TRBJ2-1; a weak D match, TRBD2 (5 bases). The CDR3 runs 15 residues. CDR1 SGDLS and CDR2 YYNGEE come from the germline V gene. The V end was cut by 4 bases, the J end by 0 bases, with 11 bases between. The CDR3 is CASSPRELSYNEQFF. CDR3 nucleotides: TGTGCCAGCAGCCCGAGGGAGCTCTCCTACAATGAGCAGTTCTTC.

This clonotype occurred many times. The chain joins TRBV29-1 to TRBJ2-1, with D maybe TRBD2 (5 bases). This CDR3 comprises 14 residues. The V gene's germline CDR1 is SQVTM and CDR2 ANQGSEA. Trimming stripped 3 bases from V and 2 bases from J, with 11 bases between. In nucleotides, the CDR3 is TGCAGCGTTGAGGACTTGAGGGCCTACAATGAGCAGTTCTTC. Translated: CSVEDLRAYNEQFF.

This clonotype was counted many times. The chain uses TRBV10-3 and TRBJ2-2; TRBD1 is a possible D gene (6 bases). Germline CDR1 and CDR2: ENHRY and SYGVKD. V was trimmed by 10 bases and J by 4 bases, leaving 16 bases between them. The CDR3 has 14 residues. The chain's CDR3 is CATWGPAATGELFF. The CDR3 nucleotides read TGTGCCACCTGGGGGCCCGCAGCCACCGGGGAGCTGTTTTTT.

This clonotype has just a few counts. The chain joins TRBV6-1 to TRBJ1-2, with D possibly being TRBD1 (5 bases). The CDR3 runs to 12 residues. The V and J ends lost 7 bases and 6 bases respectively, with 12 bases between them. Looked up from germline, CDR1 is MNHNS and CDR2 is SASEGT. For the CDR3, the DNA is TGTGCCAGCAACTCCGGGGCGGATGGCTACACCTTC. Its translation is CASNSGADGYTF.

This clonotype was observed a handful of times. The V gene is TRBV27, the J gene TRBJ2-3, with 9 bases lining up with TRBD2. Germline V gives CDR1 MNHEY, CDR2 SMNVEV (reference sequence). The CDR3 extends over 18 amino acids. V shed 8 bases and J 3 bases; nucleotides not matched to a gene: 18. CDR3 sequence: CASEFRPLGGRGTDTQYF. In DNA form, the CDR3 reads TGTGCCAGCGAATTCAGGCCCCTTGGCGGGAGGGGGACAGATACGCAGTATTTT.

This clonotype was observed at least ten times. The junction departs from germline at one end; a sequencing error may be responsible. The V and J genes are TRBV2 and TRBJ2-2; D remains unclear. Per the germline V gene, CDR1 is SNHLY and CDR2 is FYNNEI. This CDR3 is built from 13 residues. The DNA of the CDR3 is TGTGCCAGCAGCACTGACAACATCGGGGAGCTGTTTTTT. Translation: CASSTDNIGELFF.

The chain couples TRBV13 to TRBJ2-2; 11 bases line up with TRBD2. The CDR3 has 17 amino acids. The junction had 10 bases not matched to a gene; V was cut back by 5 bases and J by 5 bases. Germline V gives CDR1 PRHDT, CDR2 FYEKMQ (reference sequence). This CDR3 reads CASSIRWGLAETGELFF. As DNA, the CDR3 is TGTGCCAGCAGCATAAGGTGGGGACTAGCGGAGACCGGGGAGCTGTTTTTT.

Remarks on this clonotype: A much larger clone lies one base from this, so it may be a read error. The chain employs TRBV18 and TRBJ1-1; unclear D gene. There are 14 residues in the CDR3. V was cut by 3 bases and J by 6 bases, with 14 bases left in between. CDR1 KGHSH and CDR2 LQKENI come from the germline V gene. In DNA, the CDR3 is TGTGCCAGCTCACCCCGCCGTGCCGAATCTGAAGCTTTCTTT. It is translated as CASSPRRAESEAFF.

The V gene is TRBV7-9, the J gene TRBJ2-1, with unresolved D. The V gene's germline CDR1 is SEHNR and CDR2 FQNEAQ (reference sequence). The CDR3 totals 14 residues. With 10 bases removed from V and 9 bases from J, the gap between germline ends came to 22 bases. The CDR3 reads CATSGLQAYSEQFF. The DNA for the CDR3 is TGTGCCACCTCAGGCCTTCAAGCATATAGTGAGCAGTTCTTC.

Points on this clonotype: Just one base apart from a much larger clone, this may be a read error. The chain carries TRBV19 and TRBJ2-3, with D perhaps matching TRBD1 (6 bases). Germline assignment: CDR1 LNHDA and CDR2 SQIVND (reference sequence). The length of the CDR3 is 13 residues. CDR3 sequence: CAGSIQGSDTQYF. CDR3 nucleotide sequence: TGTGCCGGTAGTATACAGGGAAGTGATACGCAGTATTTT.

This clonotype has more than one count but fewer than ten. The CDR3 loop is CASTFGLADTQYF. Here the CDR3 DNA reads TGTGCCAGTACCTTCGGACTTGCAGATACGCAGTATTTT. The chain carries TRBV19 and TRBJ2-3; tentatively, D is TRBD2 (5 bases). In germline, CDR1 is LNHDA, CDR2 SQIVND (reference sequence). The CDR3 consists of 13 residues. V was cut by 7 bases and J by 4 bases, with 12 bases left in between.

In this sample, this clonotype turned up a few times. This rearrangement joins TRBV4-1 to TRBJ2-1, with 7 nucleotides matching TRBD1. The CDR3 is made up of 16 amino acids. With 3 bases clipped from V and 4 bases from J, the junction kept 9 bases outside the gene matches. Germline V lookup: CDR1 MGHRA, CDR2 YSYEKL. For the CDR3, the DNA is TGCGCCAGCAGCCATAGGGACAGCGGCAAATACAATGAGCAGTTCTTC. Translating gives CASSHRDSGKYNEQFF.

This clonotype has more than one count but fewer than ten. The J gene is TRBJ1-2, the V gene TRBV5-5; D remains unclear. Germline loops: CDR1 SGHKS, CDR2 YYEKEE (reference sequence). This CDR3 is 19 amino acids long. V was clipped by 4 bases and J by 2 bases, with 27 bases between them. In nucleotides, the CDR3 is TGTGCCAGCAGCAGGCCCACACAGCGGATCTCGCCCATCAACTATGGCTACACCTTC. Protein product: CASSRPTQRISPINYGYTF.

This clonotype was seen a handful of times. The rearrangement joins TRBV20-1 to TRBJ1-1; D gene ambiguous. CDR1 and CDR2 from the germline V gene are DFQATT and SNEGSKA (reference sequence). Trimming removed 1 base from V and 1 base from J, with 4 bases in between. There are 12 residues in the CDR3. The CDR3, as DNA: TGCAGTGCTAGAGCAGAGAACACTGAAGCTTTCTTT. Encoded protein: CSARAENTEAFF.

The chain carries TRBV20-1 and TRBJ1-6; 7 nucleotides agree with TRBD1. This CDR3 contains 16 residues. In germline, CDR1 is DFQATT, CDR2 SNEGSKA (reference sequence). The V segment lost 5 bases and the J segment 3 bases; nucleotides outside the gene matches: 10. The CDR3 nucleotides are TGCAGTGCTCGGTTTACAGGGGAAATCTATAATTCACCCCTCCACTTT. It encodes CSARFTGEIYNSPLHF.